This TCR beta chain was captured in a study of shared clonotypes between healthy human individuals. Notes on the study in general: When compared with the clonotypes that were shared by all four sorted-subset donors, the non-shared clonotypes turned out to have lower generation probabilities. Clonotype sharing among donors, it was expected, would be affected by sequencing depth.

CDR1 and CDR2 (germline): SGHNT, YENEEA. CDR3 length: 13 amino acids. J lost 3 bases, V lost 3 bases, and 1 base had no gene match. The assay was immunoSEQ multiplex PCR, and TCRdb's table has in-frame clones only and misses some. This table has approximately 1,000,000 clones, 60% to 80% appearing once. To note about this clone: Antigen unknown.

This chain uses TRBV11-3 with TRBJ2-5, with 7 bases identical to TRBD2. The sample taken for sequencing was memory CD4+ T cells from PBMCs. Subset defined: CD45RA-negative fraction. The sequence was obtained from a man aged 18-30 years in good health. Some clones in this sample may be carry-over from other donors' samples. CDR3 sequence reads: CASSFGTKETQYF. CDR3 DNA: TGTGCCAGCAGCTTCGGGACTAAAGAGACCCAGTACTTC.